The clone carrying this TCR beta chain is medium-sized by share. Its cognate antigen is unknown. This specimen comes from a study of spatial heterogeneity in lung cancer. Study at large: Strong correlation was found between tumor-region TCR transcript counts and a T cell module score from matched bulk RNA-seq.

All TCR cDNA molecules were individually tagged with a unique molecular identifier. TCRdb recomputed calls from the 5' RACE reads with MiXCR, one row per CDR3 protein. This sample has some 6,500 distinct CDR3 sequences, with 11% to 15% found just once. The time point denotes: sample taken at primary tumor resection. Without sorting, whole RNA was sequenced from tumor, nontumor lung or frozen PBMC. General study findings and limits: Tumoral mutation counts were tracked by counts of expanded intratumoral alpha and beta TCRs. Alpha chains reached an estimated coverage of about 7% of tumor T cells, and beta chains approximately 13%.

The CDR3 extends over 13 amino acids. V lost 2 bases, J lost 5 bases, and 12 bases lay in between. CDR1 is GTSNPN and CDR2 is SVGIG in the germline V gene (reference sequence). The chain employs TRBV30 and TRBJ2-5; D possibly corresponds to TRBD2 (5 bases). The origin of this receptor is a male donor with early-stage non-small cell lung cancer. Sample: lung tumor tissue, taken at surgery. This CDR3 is CAWSIGRRETQYF. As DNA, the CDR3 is TGTGCCTGGAGTATAGGCCGGAGGGAGACCCAGTACTTC.